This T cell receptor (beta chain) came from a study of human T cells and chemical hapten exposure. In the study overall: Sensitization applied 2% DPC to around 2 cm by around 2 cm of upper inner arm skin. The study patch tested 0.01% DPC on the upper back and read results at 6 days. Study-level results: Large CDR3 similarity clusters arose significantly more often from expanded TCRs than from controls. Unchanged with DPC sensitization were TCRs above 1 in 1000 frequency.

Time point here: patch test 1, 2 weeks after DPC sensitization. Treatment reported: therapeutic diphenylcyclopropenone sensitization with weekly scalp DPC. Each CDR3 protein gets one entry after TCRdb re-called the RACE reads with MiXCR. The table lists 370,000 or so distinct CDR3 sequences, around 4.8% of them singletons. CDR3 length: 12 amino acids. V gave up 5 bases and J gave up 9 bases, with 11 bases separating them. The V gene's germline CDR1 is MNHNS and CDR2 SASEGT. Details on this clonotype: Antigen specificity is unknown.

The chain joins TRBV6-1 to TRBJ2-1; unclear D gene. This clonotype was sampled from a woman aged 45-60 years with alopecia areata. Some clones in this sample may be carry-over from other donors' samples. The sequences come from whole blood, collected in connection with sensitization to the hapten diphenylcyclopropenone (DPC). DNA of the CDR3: TGTGCCAGCAGTCTCCCTCCTGGTGAGCAGTTCTTC. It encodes CASSLPPGEQFF.